This T cell receptor (beta chain) emerged from a study of shared clonotypes between healthy human individuals. The V and J ends lost 2 bases and 10 bases, in that order; junction bases with no gene match: 15. The germline gives CDR1 KGHSH, CDR2 LQKENI. The CDR3 is 17 amino acids. Caucasian adults living in Nashville, Tennessee, provided all samples. Into CD45RA+ naive and CD45RA-negative memory subsets, the CD4+ cells were split. Worth noting for this clone: Its specificity is unknown.

Study findings and constraints: Tissue TCR repertoires likely differ from these blood-only repertoires.

The genomic DNA of each subset was split evenly across several immunoSEQ plates. The assay was immunoSEQ multiplex PCR, and TCRdb's table has in-frame clones only and misses some. The sample lists 2,500,000 or so clones, approximately 93% occurring once. The clonotype was recovered from a man younger than 35 in good health. Some clones in this sample may be carry-over from other donors' samples. The genes are TRBV18 and TRBJ2-4; 9 bases are shared with TRBD1. The sequencing input was naive CD4+ T cells from PBMCs. The subset was: CD45RA+ positively selected. CDR3 loop: CASSPFSGTGSFPIQYF. CDR3 sequence (DNA): TGTGCCAGCTCACCATTCTCCGGGACAGGGTCTTTTCCGATTCAGTACTTC.